The 12 T cell receptor beta chains below all came from one sample that was sequenced in a study of cytomegalovirus exposure and HLA in healthy donors. This table comes from immunoSEQ multiplex PCR, and its TCRdb copy is limited to in-frame clones, with some not included. The sample consists of over 150,000 clones, roughly 86% of them appearing once. Sequencing used PBMCs. The source is a human donor in good health.

The rearrangement uses TRBV12-5 and TRBJ2-7, with a tentative D call TRBD1 (6 bases). Trimming cost V 0 bases and J 6 bases, with 18 bases left between them. The CDR3 length is 16 residues. Germline lookup yields CDR1 LGHNT and CDR2 FRNRAP. The CDR3 sequence is CASGLVLQGFLTEQYF. DNA for the CDR3: TGTGCTAGTGGTTTGGTATTACAGGGTTTCCTAACCGAGCAGTACTTC.

This clone was seen a handful of times. J is TRBJ1-6 and V is TRBV5-6; D is perhaps TRBD1 (6 bases). V was cut by 3 bases and J by 9 bases, with 13 bases left in between. Germline CDR1 reads SGHDT; CDR2 reads YYEEEE. The CDR3 length is 14 residues. The CDR3 protein is CASSSDSGGSPLHF. CDR3 coding DNA: TGTGCCAGCAGCTCGGACAGTGGGGGTTCACCCCTCCACTTT.

This clone was observed a single time. The chain combines TRBV5-6 with TRBJ2-7; D uncertain. The V gene's germline CDR1 is SGHDT and CDR2 YYEEEE. This CDR3 region has 11 residues. Trimming took 4 bases from V and 7 from J, leaving 9 bases between them. Here the CDR3 reads CASSRTREQYF. DNA for the CDR3: TGTGCCAGCAGCCGAACCCGGGAGCAGTACTTC.

The V gene is TRBV7-2, the J gene TRBJ1-3; TRBD1 might be the D (5 bases). This CDR3 spans 14 amino acids. Germline assignment: CDR1 SGHTA and CDR2 FQGNSA. Trimming took off 3 bases at V and 3 bases at J, with 9 bases between the two ends. CDR3 DNA: TGTGCCAGCAGCTTTTCAGGGAATGGAAACACCATATATTTT. Residues: CASSFSGNGNTIYF.

This chain links TRBV5-1 with TRBJ2-7, with 7 positions matching TRBD1. Per germline, CDR1 SGHRS and CDR2 YFSETQ. This CDR3 comprises 14 residues. Unmatched junction bases numbered 5, after V lost 0 bases and J lost 5 bases. The CDR3 DNA follows: TGCGCCAGCAGCTTGGGGCAGGGGGTAAACGAGCAGTACTTC. This gives the protein CASSLGQGVNEQYF.

This sequence joins TRBV2 and TRBJ2-7; perhaps TRBD1 as D (5 bases). The V gene lost 9 bases and the J gene lost 0 bases, with 12 bases spanning the gap. This CDR3 spans 13 amino acids. The germline gives CDR1 SNHLY, CDR2 FYNNEI. CDR3 DNA sequence: TGTGCCAGTACGACAGTATACTCCTACGAGCAGTACTTC. This codes for CASTTVYSYEQYF.

This clone was observed a few times. Other DNA variants within this sample encode the same CDR3. The CDR3 spells CASSLAPDQPQHF. Written as DNA, the CDR3 is TGCGCCAGCAGCTTGGCGCCGGATCAGCCCCAGCATTTT. V gene TRBV5-1 combines with J gene TRBJ1-5; D is undetermined. The CDR3 is 13 residues long. Trimming removed 0 bases from V and 5 bases from J, with 6 bases in between. Germline V gene data show CDR1 as SGHRS and CDR2 as YFSETQ.

The V gene is TRBV13, the J gene TRBJ1-5; maybe TRBD1 (6 bases). The CDR3 totals 15 residues. Germline V lookup: CDR1 PRHDT, CDR2 FYEKMQ (reference sequence). Trimming cost V 3 bases and J 0 bases, with 9 bases left between them. Here the CDR3 reads CASSLSRGSNQPQHF. CDR3 DNA: TGTGCCAGCAGCTTGTCCAGGGGTAGCAATCAGCCCCAGCATTTT.

The chain is built from TRBV5-1 and TRBJ2-2, with 9 positions matching TRBD1. The CDR3 spans 15 residues. V lost 6 bases, J lost 7 bases, and 10 bases stayed unmatched. CDR1 and CDR2 from the germline V gene are SGHRS and YFSETQ. The DNA for the CDR3 is TGCGCCAGCATCGCCGGGGACAGGGTGGTCGGGGAGCTGTTTTTT. Its translation is CASIAGDRVVGELFF.

The V and J genes are TRBV4-1 and TRBJ1-6; D is unclear. Germline loops: CDR1 MGHRA, CDR2 YSYEKL. The CDR3 has 17 residues. The V gene lost 0 bases and the J gene lost 9 bases, with 18 bases spanning the gap. CDR3 DNA: TGCGCCAGCAGCCAAGAAGAGGCCTGGAGGTACGGTTCACCCCTCCACTTT. It translates to CASSQEEAWRYGSPLHF.

As to this clone: The junction does not match germline at one end; this may be a read error. The chain joins TRBV10-1 to TRBJ2-3; D might be TRBD2 (5 bases). Germline assignment: CDR1 WNHNN and CDR2 SYGVQD (reference sequence). The CDR3 spans 12 residues. The CDR3 loop reads CATSIRRDTQYF. In DNA form, the CDR3 reads TGCGCCACCAGTATAAGGAGGGATACGCAGTATTTT.

The genes are TRBV7-2 and TRBJ1-2, with 7 positions matching TRBD1. Germline V gene lookup returns CDR1 SGHTA and CDR2 FQGNSA. The CDR3 extends over 13 amino acids. J lost 4 bases, V lost 4 bases, and 3 bases had no gene match. The CDR3 DNA reads TGTGCCAGCAGCTCGGGACAGATCTATGGCTACACCTTC. The encoded protein is CASSSGQIYGYTF.